The clone carrying this T cell receptor beta chain has just one count. This sample was taken from a study of blood T cell repertoires in COVID-19. Looking at the study overall: Samples came from the United States, Italy and Spain, spanning acute and convalescent COVID-19. From T cells, B-cell-depleted T cells, or PBMCs came the material, which was cDNA or gDNA.

How the authors handled the data: Amplification of reference gene primers was used by the study to estimate nucleated cell counts. TCRdb keeps only in-frame clones here, not all; method: immunoSEQ multiplex PCR. The DNA was the basis for D and trimming; V, J and clone size are from that table. Here the sample spans about 190,000 clones, nearly 85% being singletons. The sequenced material came from peripheral blood. The source of this sequence is a woman aged 30 to 39 with acute or convalescent COVID-19.

The CDR3 bases are TGCGCCAGCAGTCTTGAGGAAGCCAACTATGGCTACACCTTC. Translating it yields CASSLEEANYGYTF. The chain has TRBV5-1 and TRBJ1-2; D gene uncertain. The V gene's germline CDR1 is SGHRS and CDR2 YFSETQ. Deletions cut 5 bases from V and 2 bases from J, with 13 bases between. The CDR3 covers 14 residues.